Sequencing of this T cell receptor (beta chain) was carried out in a study of CD8 T cells in Susac syndrome. Overall study: The sequenced Susac syndrome patients included more than five who had clinically active disease and roughly eight who were in remission. Intravenous immunoglobulin alone or corticosteroids were being given to patients with Susac syndrome at blood draw, unless they were therapy-naive.

Overall study results and limits: Clonal expansion of Susac CD8+ cells peaked in TEMRA cells, and it also peaked in active patients.

With 0 bases clipped from V and 0 bases from J, the junction kept 3 bases outside the gene matches. CDR1 and CDR2 (germline): SGDLS, YYNGEE. This CDR3 contains 16 residues. With random hexamers, about 0.5 to 1 ug RNA was reverse transcribed. Via MiXCR, TCRdb re-called the immunoSEQ multiplex PCR reads, giving one row per CDR3 protein. The top ten clones hold approximately 0.18% of a sample with about 130,000 distinct CDR3 sequences, 85% to 95% of them seen once. Details on this clonotype: The target antigen is unknown.

This sequence joins TRBV9 and TRBJ2-7, with TRBD1 matching over 10 bases. Material: CD8+ T cells from PBMCs. This TCR was sampled from a human donor with Susac syndrome. The CDR3: CASSVEGQGPSYEQYF. CDR3 nucleotide sequence: TGTGCCAGCAGCGTAGAGGGACAGGGGCCCTCCTACGAGCAGTACTTC. Full variable domain (missing parts from reference TRBV9 and TRBJ2-7): DSGVTQTPKHLITATGQRVTLRCSPRSGDLSVYWYQQSLDQGLQFLIQYYNGEERAKGNILERFSAQQFPDLHSELNLSSLELGDSALYFCASSVEGQGPSYEQYFGPGTRLTVT.